This TCR beta chain is drawn from a study of T cells in Graves' hyperthyroidism and ophthalmopathy. From RNA transcripts, TCR beta CDR3 regions were amplified. TCR CDR3 underwent first-round RT-PCR with the HTBI primer set. MiXCR, run by TCRdb on the multiplex PCR reads, gives a single entry per CDR3 protein. The table lists about 640,000 distinct CDR3 sequences, about 14% of them singletons. This clonotype has just a few counts. Its specificity is not known. Study conclusions and caveats: Also found in blood were most expanded thyroid clonotypes above 0.001.

There are 14 residues in the CDR3. Trimming took off 4 bases at V and 4 bases at J, with 13 bases between the two ends. From germline, CDR1 is MDHEN and CDR2 SYDVKM. Investigators excluded patients with uncontrolled infection, other autoimmune disease, pregnancy or lactation. Diagnosis relied on clinical symptoms, serum thyroxine and TRAb, thyroid ultrasound and orbital computed tomography. PBMCs were sourced from approximately 9 ml fresh peripheral blood. Sequenced input: blood. This receptor was taken from a woman between 45 and 60 years old with Graves' ophthalmopathy. V usage is TRBV28 and J usage is TRBJ1-2, with a tentative D call TRBD1 (5 bases). The CDR3 here is CASSSPGNFYGYTF. The CDR3 region has the DNA TGTGCCAGCAGTTCCCCAGGGAATTTCTATGGCTACACCTTC.